This T cell receptor (beta chain) was documented in a study of blood T cell repertoires in COVID-19. Across the whole study: The United States, Italy and Spain supplied acute and convalescent COVID-19 samples. T cells, B-cell-depleted T cells, or PBMCs provided the cDNA or gDNA that served as material.

Source study methods: For nucleated cells, counts were estimated from reference gene primer amplification. This table comes from immunoSEQ multiplex PCR, and its TCRdb copy is limited to in-frame clones, with some not included. V and J calls and clone size follow that table, whereas D and trimming were derived from the DNA. The top ten hold about 1.4% of the sample, which has about 230,000 clones, roughly 82% seen once. CDR1 is MNHEY and CDR2 is SMNVEV in the germline V gene (reference sequence). This CDR3 spans 15 amino acids. V shed 4 bases and J 7 bases; nucleotides not matched to a gene: 11. The rearrangement joins TRBV27 to TRBJ1-2; 8 bases map to TRBD1. Sequences were obtained from peripheral blood. The origin of this receptor is a woman aged 40 to 49 who had recovered from COVID-19. CDR3 DNA: TGTGCCAGCAGTTCCCCGCTCAGGGGGCAGAGTGGCTACACCTTC. It encodes CASSSPLRGQSGYTF.